The sequence of this T cell receptor beta chain was determined in a study of cytomegalovirus exposure and HLA in healthy donors. Findings of the study overall: A classifier reportedly called cytomegalovirus status with high sensitivity and specificity.

The CDR3 consists of 17 residues. Germline V gene lookup returns CDR1 SGHDT and CDR2 YYEEEE. The V and J ends lost 4 bases and 2 bases, in that order; junction bases with no gene match: 12. Points on this clone: Its antigen is not known.

Some clones are missing from TCRdb's copy, which holds only in-frame ones; the method was immunoSEQ multiplex PCR. The table includes 80,000 to 100,000 clones, over 75% detected once. The TCR was taken from a young man in good health and CMV-seropositive. Sequences were obtained from PBMCs. V gene TRBV5-6 combines with J gene TRBJ2-7; 10 bases line up with TRBD2. The CDR3 DNA follows: TGTGCCAGCAGCACAGGGCTAGCGGGAGTGATGACCTACGAGCAGTACTTC. Its translation: CASSTGLAGVMTYEQYF. Full variable domain (missing parts from reference TRBV5-6 and TRBJ2-7): DAGVTQSPTHLIKTRGQQVTLRCSPKSGHDTVSWYQQALGQGPQFIFQYYEEEERQRGNFPDRFSGHQFPNYSSELNVNALLLGDSALYLCASSTGLAGVMTYEQYFGPGTRLTVT.